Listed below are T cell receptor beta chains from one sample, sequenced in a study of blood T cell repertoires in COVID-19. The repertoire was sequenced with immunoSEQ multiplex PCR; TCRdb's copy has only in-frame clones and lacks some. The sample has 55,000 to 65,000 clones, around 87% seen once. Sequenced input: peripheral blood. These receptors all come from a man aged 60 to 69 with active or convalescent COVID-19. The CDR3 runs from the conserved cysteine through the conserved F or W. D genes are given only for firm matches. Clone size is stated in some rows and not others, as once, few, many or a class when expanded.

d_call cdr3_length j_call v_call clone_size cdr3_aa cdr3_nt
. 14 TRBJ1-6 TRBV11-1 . CASSFPTGGPPLHF TGTGCCAGCAGCTTTCCGACAGGAGGTCCACCCCTCCACTTT
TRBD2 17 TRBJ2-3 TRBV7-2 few CASSYITTSGGADTQYF TGTGCCAGCAGCTACATCACGACTAGCGGGGGGGCAGATACGCAGTATTTT
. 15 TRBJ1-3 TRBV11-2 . CASSLSGAPGNTIYF TGTGCCAGCAGCCTTTCCGGAGCCCCTGGAAACACCATATATTTT
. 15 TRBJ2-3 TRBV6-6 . CAGSTSGEVTDTQYF TGTGCCGGTAGTACGTCGGGAGAGGTCACAGATACGCAGTATTTT
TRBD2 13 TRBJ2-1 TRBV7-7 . CASSPVGRNEQFF TGTGCCAGCAGCCCGGTCGGGAGGAATGAGCAGTTCTTC
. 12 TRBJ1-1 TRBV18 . CASSINRDEAFF TGTGCCAGCTCAATCAACAGGGATGAGGCTTTCTTT
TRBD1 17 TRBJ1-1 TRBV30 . CASYTIQGARKRTEAFF TGTGCCTCCTATACCATACAGGGGGCGCGGAAGCGCACTGAAGCTTTCTTT
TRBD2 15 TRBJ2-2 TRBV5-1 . CASSFLAVNTGELFF TGCGCCAGCAGCTTCCTAGCGGTCAACACCGGGGAGCTGTTTTTT
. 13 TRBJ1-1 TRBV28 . CASSSPSTDEAFF TGTGCCAGCAGTTCCCCATCGACAGACGAAGCTTTCTTT
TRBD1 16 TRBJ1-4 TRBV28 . CASSRQGAKDREKLFF TGTGCCAGCAGTCGACAGGGGGCGAAGGATAGAGAAAAACTGTTTTTT
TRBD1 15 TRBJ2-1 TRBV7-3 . CASSLGQGRYNEQFF TGTGCCAGCAGCCTCGGACAGGGGAGGTACAATGAGCAGTTCTTC
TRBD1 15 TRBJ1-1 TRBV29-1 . CSVVGTGGVGTEAFF TGCAGCGTTGTTGGGACAGGGGGCGTCGGGACTGAAGCTTTCTTT
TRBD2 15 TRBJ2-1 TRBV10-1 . CASSILAGLGNEQFF TGCGCCAGCAGCATCCTAGCGGGACTTGGCAATGAGCAGTTCTTC
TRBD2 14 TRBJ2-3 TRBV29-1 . CSVKAGGPGDTQYF TGCAGCGTCAAAGCGGGAGGGCCCGGAGATACGCAGTATTTT
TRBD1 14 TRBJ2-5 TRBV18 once CASSLGQGRETQYF TGTGCCAGCTCACTCGGACAGGGGAGGGAGACCCAGTACTTC
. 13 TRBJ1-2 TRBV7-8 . CASSLSREGGYTF TGTGCCAGCAGCTTAAGCAGGGAGGGCGGCTACACCTTC
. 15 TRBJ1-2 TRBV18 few CASSPIVGGDDGYTF TGTGCCAGCTCTCCAATTGTGGGGGGAGACGATGGCTACACCTTC
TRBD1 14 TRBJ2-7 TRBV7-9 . CASSGTASSYEQYF TGTGCCAGCAGTGGGACAGCGTCATCCTACGAGCAGTACTTC
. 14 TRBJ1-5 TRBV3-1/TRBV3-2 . CASSHSGEHQPQHF TGTGCCAGCAGCCACTCAGGGGAACATCAGCCCCAGCATTTT
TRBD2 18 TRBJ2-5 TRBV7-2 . CASTNKVLAGGPGETQYF TGTGCCAGCACCAACAAGGTTCTAGCGGGGGGGCCCGGGGAGACCCAGTACTTC
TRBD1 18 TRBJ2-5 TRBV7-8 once CASSLATGAPRREETQYF TGTGCCAGCAGCTTAGCGACAGGGGCCCCCCGTAGAGAGGAGACCCAGTACTTC
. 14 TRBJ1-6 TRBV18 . CASSPSLAGRQIIF TGTGCCAGCTCACCTTCCCTTGCGGGGCGACAGATTATCTTT
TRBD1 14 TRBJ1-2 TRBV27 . CASSTRTGSYGYTF TGTGCCAGCAGTACCCGGACAGGGTCCTATGGCTACACCTTC
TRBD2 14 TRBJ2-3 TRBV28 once CASRSSGGLDTQYF TGTGCCAGCCGGAGCAGCGGGGGGTTAGATACGCAGTATTTT
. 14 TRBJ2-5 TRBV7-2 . CASSPTGFSETQYF TGTGCCAGCAGTCCTACAGGATTTTCAGAGACCCAGTACTTC
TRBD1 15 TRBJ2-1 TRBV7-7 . CASSLGTGTHNEQFF TGTGCCAGCAGCTTAGGGACAGGTACCCACAATGAGCAGTTCTTC
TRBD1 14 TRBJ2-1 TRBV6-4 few CASSSGTGNNEQFF TGTGCCAGCAGTTCCGGGACAGGAAACAATGAGCAGTTCTTC
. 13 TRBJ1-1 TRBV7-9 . CASSRDSNTEAFF TGTGCCAGCAGCCGGGACTCGAACACTGAAGCTTTCTTT
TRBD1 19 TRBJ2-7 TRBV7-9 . CASSPGDRRTGLNPYEQYF TGTGCCAGCAGTCCAGGGGACCGACGGACAGGGCTAAACCCCTACGAGCAGTACTTC
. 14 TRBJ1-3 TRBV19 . CASTDSNSGNTIYF TGTGCCAGTACGGACAGCAACTCTGGAAACACCATATATTTT
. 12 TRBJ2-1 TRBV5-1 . CASSLQENEQFF TGCGCCAGCAGCTTGCAAGAGAATGAGCAGTTCTTC
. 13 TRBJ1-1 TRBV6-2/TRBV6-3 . CASSLQLNTEAFF TGTGCCAGCAGTTTACAGCTGAACACTGAAGCTTTCTTT
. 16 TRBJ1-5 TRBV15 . CATSSITISSNQPQHF TGTGCCACCAGCAGCATAACTATCTCGAGCAATCAGCCCCAGCATTTT
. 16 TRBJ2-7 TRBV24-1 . CATSGAGTLGPYEQYF TGTGCCACCAGTGGCGCCGGGACATTGGGGCCCTACGAGCAGTACTTC
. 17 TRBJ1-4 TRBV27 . CASSPSSQGATNEKLFF TGTGCCAGCAGCCCGTCAAGTCAAGGGGCAACTAATGAAAAACTGTTTTTT
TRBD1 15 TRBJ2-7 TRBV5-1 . CASSTQPGQSFEQYF TGCGCCAGCAGCACACAACCGGGACAGTCTTTCGAGCAGTACTTC
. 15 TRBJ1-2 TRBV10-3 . CAISDLALLDDGYTF TGTGCCATCAGTGATTTAGCTCTCCTTGACGATGGCTACACCTTC
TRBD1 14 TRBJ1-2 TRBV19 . CASSIGQGTYGYTF TGTGCCAGTAGTATAGGACAGGGGACGTATGGCTACACCTTC
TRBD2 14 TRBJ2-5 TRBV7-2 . CVEGYPGLAETQYF TGTGTCGAGGGATACCCGGGACTAGCTGAGACCCAGTACTTC
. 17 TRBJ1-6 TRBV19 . CASSITGSAGINSPLHF TGTGCCAGTAGTATAACGGGCAGCGCGGGAATTAATTCACCCCTCCACTTT
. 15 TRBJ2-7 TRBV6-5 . CASSYSRAEGHEQYF TGTGCCAGCAGTTACTCCAGGGCAGAAGGCCACGAGCAGTACTTC
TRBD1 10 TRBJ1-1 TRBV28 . CATRDRGPFF TGTGCCACCAGGGACAGGGGGCCGTTCTTT
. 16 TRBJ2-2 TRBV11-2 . CASSSLRTANTGELFF TGTGCCAGCAGCTCCCTTCGAACAGCGAACACCGGGGAGCTGTTTTTT
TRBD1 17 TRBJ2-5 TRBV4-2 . CASSQSPLVTGGETQYF TGTGCCAGCAGCCAAAGTCCCTTGGTGACAGGGGGAGAGACCCAGTACTTC
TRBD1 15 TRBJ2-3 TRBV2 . CASSAGQGRTDTQYF TGTGCCAGCAGTGCGGGACAGGGGCGCACAGATACGCAGTATTTT
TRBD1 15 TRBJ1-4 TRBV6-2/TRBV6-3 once CASSMTGVPNEKLFF TGTGCCAGCAGTATGACAGGGGTACCTAATGAAAAACTGTTTTTT
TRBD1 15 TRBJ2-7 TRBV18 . CASSPTGTVIYEQYF TGTGCCAGCTCACCTACTGGGACAGTGATCTACGAGCAGTACTTC
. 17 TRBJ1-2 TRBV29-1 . CSVEDGGIRGELYGYTF TGCAGCGTTGAAGATGGTGGAATCAGGGGCGAACTCTATGGCTACACCTTC
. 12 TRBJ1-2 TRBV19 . CASSKINSGYTF TGTGCCAGTAGTAAGATCAACTCTGGCTACACCTTC
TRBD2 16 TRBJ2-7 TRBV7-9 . CASSSSGRGLRYEQYF TGTGCCAGCAGCTCCAGCGGCCGGGGACTACGCTACGAGCAGTACTTC
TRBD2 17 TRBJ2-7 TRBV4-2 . CASSLGGGAGVDHEQYF TGTGCCAGCAGCCTTGGGGGGGGAGCGGGGGTCGACCACGAGCAGTACTTC